This T cell receptor beta chain is drawn from a study of cytomegalovirus exposure and HLA in healthy donors. Generated by immunoSEQ multiplex PCR, the TCRdb table keeps only in-frame clones and is missing some. The sample holds some 340,000 clones, about 90% seen once. CDR3 length: 16 amino acids. Germline V lookup: CDR1 MGHRA, CDR2 YSYEKL. Trimming removed 2 bases from V and 6 bases from J, with 16 bases in between. This clone appeared a single time. This TCR came from a young woman in good health and CMV-seropositive. Sequencing was performed on PBMCs. This sequence joins TRBV4-1 and TRBJ2-2, with a weak D call TRBD2 (6 bases). The CDR3 loop is CASSQHLYGRAGELFF. The CDR3 region has the DNA TGCGCCAGCAGCCAACATCTTTACGGGAGAGCCGGGGAGCTGTTTTTT.